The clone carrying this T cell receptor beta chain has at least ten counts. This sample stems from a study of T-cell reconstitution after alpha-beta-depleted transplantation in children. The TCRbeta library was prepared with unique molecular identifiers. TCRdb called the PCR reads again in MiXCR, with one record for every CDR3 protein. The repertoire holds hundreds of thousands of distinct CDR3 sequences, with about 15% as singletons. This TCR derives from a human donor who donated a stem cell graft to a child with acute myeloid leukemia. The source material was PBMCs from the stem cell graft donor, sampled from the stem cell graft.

Written as DNA, the CDR3 is TGTGCCAGCAGCGCAAACCCAGGGGACACTGAAGCTTTCTTT. Translation: CASSANPGDTEAFF. The chain links TRBV7-2 to TRBJ1-1, with TRBD1 as a possible D gene (6 bases). The V and J ends lost 5 bases and 3 bases respectively, with 13 bases between them. The CDR3 runs to 14 residues. CDR1 and CDR2 from the germline V gene are SGHTA and FQGNSA.